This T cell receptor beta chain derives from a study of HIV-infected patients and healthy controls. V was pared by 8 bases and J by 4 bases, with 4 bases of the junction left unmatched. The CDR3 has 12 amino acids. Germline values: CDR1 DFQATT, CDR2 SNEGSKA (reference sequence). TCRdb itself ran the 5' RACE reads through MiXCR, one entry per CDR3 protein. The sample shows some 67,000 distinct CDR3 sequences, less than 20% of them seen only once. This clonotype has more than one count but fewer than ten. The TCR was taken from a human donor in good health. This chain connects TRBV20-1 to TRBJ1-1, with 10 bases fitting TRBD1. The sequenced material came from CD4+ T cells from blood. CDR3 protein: CSTRQGATEAFF. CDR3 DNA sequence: TGCAGTACTCGACAGGGGGCCACTGAAGCTTTCTTT.